The rows below give T cell receptor beta chains drawn from one sample of a study of spatial heterogeneity in lung cancer. TCRdb ran MiXCR on the 5' RACE reads and lists one entry per CDR3 protein. The data contain some 110,000 distinct CDR3 sequences, 12% of them seen just once; the ten biggest clones take up roughly 17%. The source was PBMCs, collected at follow-up. The origin of the receptors is a male donor with early-stage non-small cell lung cancer. Each CDR3 is given with its conserved first and last residue. Each record gives: CDR3 DNA, CDR3 protein, clone size, V gene, J gene, D gene. D genes are given only for firm matches. A row's size may be missing; if present it is once, few, many or a size class.

cdr3_nt: TGTGCCACCAGTATCCTCCCACTAGCGGGGGGGCCGTGGGTCACAGATACGCAGTATTTT; cdr3_aa: CATSILPLAGGPWVTDTQYF; clone_size: -; v_call: TRBV15; j_call: TRBJ2-3; d_call: TRBD2
cdr3_nt: TGCGCCAGCAGCCAAGATGTGTTTGGCGGAAGGACAGATACGCAGTATTTT; cdr3_aa: CASSQDVFGGRTDTQYF; clone_size: many; v_call: TRBV4-3; j_call: TRBJ2-3; d_call: -
cdr3_nt: TGCGCCAGCAGCGGACAGAGGAACACTGAAGCTTTCTTT; cdr3_aa: CASSGQRNTEAFF; clone_size: many; v_call: TRBV5-1; j_call: TRBJ1-1; d_call: -
cdr3_nt: TGTGCCAGCAGTGATCTGGGGGGCGCAGAGACCCAGTACTTC; cdr3_aa: CASSDLGGAETQYF; clone_size: many; v_call: TRBV25-1; j_call: TRBJ2-5; d_call: -
cdr3_nt: TGCAGCGCTCAAGGGACAGTTAGAGGCGAGCAGTACTTC; cdr3_aa: CSAQGTVRGEQYF; clone_size: many; v_call: TRBV29-1; j_call: TRBJ2-7; d_call: TRBD1
cdr3_nt: TGTGCCAGCAGCCCAAATGGAGGACTAGGGTATTCTGAGCAGTTCTTC; cdr3_aa: CASSPNGGLGYSEQFF; clone_size: -; v_call: TRBV7-3; j_call: TRBJ2-1; d_call: TRBD2
cdr3_nt: TGTGCCAGCAGCTTGGCCCGACTAGCGGGGGGTTCAGAGACCCAGTACTTC; cdr3_aa: CASSLARLAGGSETQYF; clone_size: many; v_call: TRBV7-2; j_call: TRBJ2-5; d_call: TRBD2
cdr3_nt: TGTGCCAGCAGCCCCGACAGGAATAAGATGAACACTGAAGCTTTCTTT; cdr3_aa: CASSPDRNKMNTEAFF; clone_size: few; v_call: TRBV6-2/TRBV6-3; j_call: TRBJ1-1; d_call: -
cdr3_nt: TGTGCCAGCAGACCCCTTTTTTTCCCGGGACAGGGGCAAGGCTACACCTTC; cdr3_aa: CASRPLFFPGQGQGYTF; clone_size: -; v_call: TRBV7-8; j_call: TRBJ1-2; d_call: TRBD1
cdr3_nt: TGTGCCAGCAGCTTAGTCCGAGACCAGAATGAGCAGTTCTTC; cdr3_aa: CASSLVRDQNEQFF; clone_size: few; v_call: TRBV7-2; j_call: TRBJ2-1; d_call: -
cdr3_nt: TGCGCCAGCAGCCAAGATCTCAATCTAGTCACTGAAGCTTTCTTT; cdr3_aa: CASSQDLNLVTEAFF; clone_size: many; v_call: TRBV4-3; j_call: TRBJ1-1; d_call: -
cdr3_nt: TGTGCCAGTAGTAGGGGACCGGGACAGGGGAATCAGCCCCAGCATTTT; cdr3_aa: CASSRGPGQGNQPQHF; clone_size: many; v_call: TRBV19; j_call: TRBJ1-5; d_call: TRBD1
cdr3_nt: TGCGCCAGCAGCTTGCCACAAGGAGCGCCAGGGGTAATTGAGACCCAGTACTTC; cdr3_aa: CASSLPQGAPGVIETQYF; clone_size: -; v_call: TRBV5-1; j_call: TRBJ2-5; d_call: -
cdr3_nt: TGCAGTGCTAGTTCCCTCCGAGGGGCCCCCGAGCAGTACTTC; cdr3_aa: CSASSLRGAPEQYF; clone_size: few; v_call: TRBV20-1; j_call: TRBJ2-7; d_call: -
cdr3_nt: TGCAGTGCTAGGCAGGGGGTCGAGCAGCCCCAGCATTTT; cdr3_aa: CSARQGVEQPQHF; clone_size: many; v_call: TRBV20-1; j_call: TRBJ1-5; d_call: TRBD1
cdr3_nt: TGTGCCAGTAGTATTAGAGGGATCGCCTCTGGGGCCAACGTCCTGACTTTC; cdr3_aa: CASSIRGIASGANVLTF; clone_size: few; v_call: TRBV19; j_call: TRBJ2-6; d_call: -
cdr3_nt: TGCAGTGCCCCGGCGGGGGGGACTGAAGCTTTCTTT; cdr3_aa: CSAPAGGTEAFF; clone_size: few; v_call: TRBV20-1; j_call: TRBJ1-1; d_call: -
cdr3_nt: TGTGCCAGCATCGCCAGGAGGACCTACGAGCAGTACTTC; cdr3_aa: CASIARRTYEQYF; clone_size: few; v_call: TRBV6-1; j_call: TRBJ2-7; d_call: -
cdr3_nt: TGTGCCTGGAGTGTGACCGTTCAGCAGTTCTTC; cdr3_aa: CAWSVTVQQFF; clone_size: few; v_call: TRBV30; j_call: TRBJ2-1; d_call: -
cdr3_nt: TGTGCCATCAACTCCGGGGGTTTGGCTTACGGCTACACCTTC; cdr3_aa: CAINSGGLAYGYTF; clone_size: many; v_call: TRBV10-3; j_call: TRBJ1-2; d_call: -
cdr3_nt: TGCAGTGCTGGAGGCAGGGTACCCTCGGGGACCCAGTACTTC; cdr3_aa: CSAGGRVPSGTQYF; clone_size: few; v_call: TRBV20-1; j_call: TRBJ2-5; d_call: -
cdr3_nt: TGCGCCAGCAGGGAGGGGGACTACGAGCAGTACTTC; cdr3_aa: CASREGDYEQYF; clone_size: few; v_call: TRBV5-1; j_call: TRBJ2-7; d_call: -
cdr3_nt: TGTGCCAGCAGTTCCGTTTTAGCGGTTTACGAGCAGTACTTC; cdr3_aa: CASSSVLAVYEQYF; clone_size: -; v_call: TRBV12-3/TRBV12-4; j_call: TRBJ2-7; d_call: -
cdr3_nt: TGCGCCAGCAGCTTGGAGGACAGGGGGCAAACTGAAGCTTTCTTT; cdr3_aa: CASSLEDRGQTEAFF; clone_size: many; v_call: TRBV5-1; j_call: TRBJ1-1; d_call: TRBD1
cdr3_nt: TGTGCCAGCTCACCAAAATCGGCCGGACAAACGTACGAGCAGTACTTC; cdr3_aa: CASSPKSAGQTYEQYF; clone_size: -; v_call: TRBV18; j_call: TRBJ2-7; d_call: -
cdr3_nt: TGTGCCAGCTCACCCGGCGGACTAGCACCAGATACGCAGTATTTT; cdr3_aa: CASSPGGLAPDTQYF; clone_size: -; v_call: TRBV18; j_call: TRBJ2-3; d_call: TRBD2
cdr3_nt: TGTGCCAGCAGCCAAGACGACAGGGTCGGCTATGGCTACACCTTC; cdr3_aa: CASSQDDRVGYGYTF; clone_size: few; v_call: TRBV3-1; j_call: TRBJ1-2; d_call: TRBD1
cdr3_nt: TGCAGTGCCCCGATCACCGGGACAGGGATGATCGGCTACACCTTC; cdr3_aa: CSAPITGTGMIGYTF; clone_size: -; v_call: TRBV20-1; j_call: TRBJ1-2; d_call: TRBD1
cdr3_nt: TGTGCCAGCAGCTTGGGGCCAAGGGGTGTCAACACTGAAGCTTTCTTT; cdr3_aa: CASSLGPRGVNTEAFF; clone_size: few; v_call: TRBV5-6; j_call: TRBJ1-1; d_call: -
cdr3_nt: TGTGCCAGCAGCTTAGTGGCTAGCGGGGGGCGGACAGATACGCAGTATTTT; cdr3_aa: CASSLVASGGRTDTQYF; clone_size: -; v_call: TRBV7-2; j_call: TRBJ2-3; d_call: TRBD2
cdr3_nt: TGTGCCAGCAGCTCCTCAGGTCCGAATAATTCACCCCTCCACTTT; cdr3_aa: CASSSSGPNNSPLHF; clone_size: -; v_call: TRBV5-4; j_call: TRBJ1-6; d_call: -
cdr3_nt: TGTGCCAGCAGCCACTGGACTAGCGGGGACTACGAGCAGTACTTC; cdr3_aa: CASSHWTSGDYEQYF; clone_size: few; v_call: TRBV7-9; j_call: TRBJ2-7; d_call: TRBD2
cdr3_nt: TGTGCCAGCAGCGGTCCGGGACAAAATAATGAAAAACTGTTTTTT; cdr3_aa: CASSGPGQNNEKLFF; clone_size: -; v_call: TRBV2; j_call: TRBJ1-4; d_call: -
cdr3_nt: TGCAGTGCTAGCCAGGTGGGCCGGGAAACCGGGGAGCTGTTTTTT; cdr3_aa: CSASQVGRETGELFF; clone_size: few; v_call: TRBV20-1; j_call: TRBJ2-2; d_call: -
cdr3_nt: TGTGCCAGCAGCTTCGGACCGGGCGGGACTGGCTACACCTTC; cdr3_aa: CASSFGPGGTGYTF; clone_size: -; v_call: TRBV7-9; j_call: TRBJ1-2; d_call: -
cdr3_nt: TGCAGTGCTAGAGGAGGTTTCAATTCACCCCTCCACTTT; cdr3_aa: CSARGGFNSPLHF; clone_size: -; v_call: TRBV20-1; j_call: TRBJ1-6; d_call: -